The clone carrying this TCR beta chain is labeled as medium-sized (0.01 to 0.1%). The source of the sample is a study of T cells in localized non-small cell lung cancer. TCRdb's copy holds only in-frame clones and misses some; the assay was immunoSEQ multiplex PCR. Of a few thousand clones listed, approximately 22% were seen once; the top ten hold 20% to 25%. V lost 0 bases, J lost 4 bases, and 7 bases lay in between. Germline-derived CDR1 and CDR2 are SNHLY and FYNNEI. The CDR3 runs to 15 residues. The receptor was derived from a woman aged 35-75 years with stage I lung adenocarcinoma. This rearrangement joins TRBV2 to TRBJ1-6; no clear D gene. This material consisted of lung tumor tissue, taken before any cancer treatment. The CDR3 sequence: CASSEASYYNSPLHF. The CDR3 DNA reads TGTGCCAGCAGTGAAGCCTCGTATTATAATTCACCCCTCCACTTT.